The sequence of this TCR beta chain was determined in a study of T cells after yellow fever vaccination (dated by TCRdb to the late 2010s). Study-level background: The SMART-Seq v4 Ultra Low Input RNA kit was used to prepare libraries from fractions with low cell numbers. To follow T-cell clones before and after primary and booster YFV17D yellow fever vaccination, bulk TCR alpha and beta repertoires were sequenced over time. Two healthy male donors made up the cohort, one aged 18 to 30 years and the other aged 30 to 40 years. Blood was drawn at multiple timepoints before and after primary and secondary immunization, with bulk PBMC replicates and cell subsets isolated. Summary of the overall study and its limitations: The secondary T-cell response was weaker than the primary response but faster, peaking on day 5 instead of day 15. A small share of clonotypes was detected in both CD4 and CD8 compartments, with the overlap likely arising from convergent recombination. Computational filtering was required because FACS-sorted repertoires could contain abundant contaminating clonotypes from the bulk population. Most clones expanded after primary vaccination were re-detected after the booster (almost 97% of CD4 and approximately 85% of CD8), suggesting broad memory maintenance. The study included only two donors, which limits how far the findings can be generalized.

The germline V gene provides CDR1 SGHRS and CDR2 YFSETQ. There are 14 amino acids in the CDR3, from cysteine to phenylalanine inclusive. Only the CDR3 region is kept as DNA, spanning 42 bases read in frame from base 1. Read against the paper, the sample's treatment or condition label means: live attenuated yellow fever vaccine strain. A standard Ficoll-Paque protocol was used to isolate PBMCs from peripheral blood. Dynabeads CD4 and CD8 positive selection kits were used to isolate CD4 and CD8 T-cell fractions. RNA was extracted with TriZol from bulk PBMCs, CD4 and CD8 fractions, and dextramer-positive and dextramer-negative fractions. Synthesis of TCR cDNA relied on 5'RACE template switching, a step that introduced a universal primer site along with unique molecular identifiers. Priming of cDNA synthesis was performed from both the TCR alpha and TCR beta constant segments. Library amplification involved two PCR steps, and the second step added sample barcodes and sequencing adapters. Libraries were sequenced on Illumina HiSeq 2500 (2x100 bp) or NovaSeq (2x150 bp). As for the original processing: MIGEC was used to demultiplex reads and collapse the reads into UMI consensus sequences, and MiXCR was used for V(D)J alignment. Vaccine-responding clonotypes were defined with edgeR using replicate PBMC samples, requiring FDR below 0.01 and a log2 fold change above 5 up to day 15. Each bulk clonotype received a CD4 or CD8 identity based on whether the sequenced CD4 or CD8 repertoire contained that clonotype at higher abundance. TCRdb took the public reads, trimmed them with fastp at Q25, ran MiXCR for clone calling and kept in-frame beta chains. Each entry is one CDR3 protein sequence, shown with its most common DNA and genes. What appears here as the V and J calls and clone size reflects TCRdb's work, not the paper's. The table for this sample lists 150,000 to 200,000 distinct CDR3 sequences; about 6% of them were counted only once. Roughly 3% of the sample is taken by the ten largest.

This clonotype was detected many times. Its antigen is currently not known. The junction and the germline gene differ at one end; a read error may be behind it. This sequence was found in a man aged 18 to 29 who received the YFV17D yellow fever vaccine. Sequences were derived from CD4+ T cells sorted from PBMCs, sampled on the day of the first yellow fever vaccination. This chain joins TRBV5-1 to TRBJ2-3; the D gene is not confidently resolved. The sequence in DNA is TGCGCCAGCAGATTGGCCAGGACCACAGATACGCAGTATTTT. This yields the protein CASRLARTTDTQYF.